This passage covers 20 T cell receptor beta chains from one sample sequenced in a study of radiotherapy plus CTLA-4 blockade in lung cancer. Profiled with immunoSEQ multiplex PCR; TCRdb holds only in-frame clones, not every one. Seen here are around 37,000 clones, 55% to 75% observed once, and the top ten hold about 11%. The sequenced sample was peripheral blood, obtained from a patient treated with radiotherapy plus ipilimumab. Receptors were obtained from a human donor with non-small cell lung cancer who had stable disease on radiotherapy plus ipilimumab.

The rearrangement joins TRBV2 to TRBJ2-7, with 8 positions matching TRBD1. There are 14 residues in the CDR3. The germline CDR1 and CDR2 sequences are SNHLY and FYNNEI. V dropped 7 bases and J dropped 0; count of bases not matched to a gene: 5. The CDR3, as DNA: TGTGCCAGCACCCGACAGGGGAGCTCCTACGAGCAGTACTTC. It translates to CASTRQGSSYEQYF.

The chain carries TRBV11-3 and TRBJ2-5; 9 positions agree with TRBD2. V shed 6 bases and J 5 bases; nucleotides not matched to a gene: 7. CDR3 length equals 14 residues. Germline V lookup: CDR1 SGHNT, CDR2 YENEEA. The CDR3 nucleotides read TGTGCCAGCAGGCAGCGGGGGGCCGGGGAGACCCAGTACTTC. The encoded protein is CASRQRGAGETQYF.

The rearrangement joins TRBV10-3 to TRBJ2-1; 9 bases match TRBD2. After removal of 6 bases from V and 5 bases from J, the junction contained 8 bases not matched to a gene. The CDR3 sequence is 15 residues long. CDR1 and CDR2 (germline): ENHRY, SYGVKD. CDR3 sequence reads: CAIRLGLASDNEQFF. The CDR3 coding sequence is TGTGCCATCAGGCTGGGACTAGCTTCCGACAATGAGCAGTTCTTC.

The chain combines TRBV5-1 with TRBJ1-6; the D gene is possibly TRBD1 (5 bases). V lost 0 bases to trimming and J lost 9 bases, with 16 bases between them. The V gene's germline CDR1 is SGHRS and CDR2 YFSETQ. The CDR3 runs 16 residues. The CDR3 loop is CASSLEYRQNGSPLHF. For the CDR3, the DNA is TGCGCCAGCAGCTTGGAATACCGACAGAACGGTTCACCCCTCCACTTT. The full variable domain, completed using reference TRBV5-1 and TRBJ1-6, is KAGVTQTPRYLIKTRGQQVTLSCSPISGHRSVSWYQQTPGQGLQFLFEYFSETQRNKGNFPGRFSGRQFSNSRSEMNVSTLELGDSALYLCASSLEYRQNGSPLHFGNGTRLTVT.

The chain joins TRBV5-1 to TRBJ1-2, with a possible D match to TRBD1 (5 bases). V lost 6 bases and J 2 bases, leaving 20 bases between the germline ends. The CDR3 covers 16 residues. CDR1 is SGHRS, CDR2 YFSETQ, per germline. The chain's CDR3 is CASTPLGEQLNYGYTF. CDR3 DNA sequence: TGCGCCAGCACCCCCCTAGGGGAACAGCTGAACTATGGCTACACCTTC.

This chain connects TRBV18 to TRBJ2-1; 8 bases fit TRBD1. This CDR3 is 12 amino acids long. V lost 3 bases, J lost 12 bases, and 4 bases stayed unmatched. The germline gives CDR1 KGHSH, CDR2 LQKENI. The CDR3 bases are TGTGCCAGCTCACCGTCCGGGACAGGGCAGTTCTTC. Its protein product is CASSPSGTGQFF.

CDR3 loop: CAISDGVANTEAFF. The CDR3 region has the DNA TGTGCCATCAGTGACGGGGTGGCGAACACTGAAGCTTTCTTT. J is TRBJ1-1 and V is TRBV10-3; the D is unclear. CDR1 ENHRY and CDR2 SYGVKD come from the germline V gene. Between the trimmed V and J ends, which lost 3 bases and 1 base, there was a span of 9 bases. The CDR3 sequence is 14 residues long.

This rearrangement joins TRBV5-1 to TRBJ2-7; maybe TRBD1 (6 bases). Deletions cut 2 bases from V and 3 bases from J, with 15 bases between. This CDR3 region has 15 residues. CDR1 and CDR2 from the germline V gene are SGHRS and YFSETQ. CDR3 region: CASSFPTGSFYEQYF. CDR3 bases: TGCGCCAGCAGCTTCCCGACAGGAAGCTTCTACGAGCAGTACTTC.

This clone was seen a handful of times. The CDR3 DNA reads TGCGCCAGCAGCCCCGGGGGTGGATTTTACAATGAGCAGTTCTTC. Translation: CASSPGGGFYNEQFF. The rearrangement joins TRBV5-1 to TRBJ2-1; D is possibly TRBD2 (6 bases). This CDR3 has 15 residues. Per the germline V gene, CDR1 is SGHRS and CDR2 is YFSETQ. Between the trimmed V and J ends, which lost 4 bases and 4 bases, there was a span of 15 bases.

The chain uses TRBV11-3 and TRBJ2-7, with D maybe TRBD2 (6 bases). Germline V gene sequence: CDR1 SGHNT, CDR2 YENEEA. V was cut by 5 bases and J by 0 bases, with 14 bases left in between. This CDR3 has 15 amino acids. The CDR3 is CASSQRGGYSYEQYF. DNA of the CDR3: TGTGCCAGCAGCCAACGGGGAGGTTACTCCTACGAGCAGTACTTC.

The table lists this clone with a few counts. The gene calls are TRBV27 and TRBJ2-3; the D gene is possibly TRBD2 (5 bases). The germline V gene encodes CDR1 MNHEY and CDR2 SMNVEV (reference sequence). V gave up 1 base and J gave up 7 bases, with 18 bases separating them. The CDR3 loop spans 16 amino acids. Written as DNA, the CDR3 is TGTGCCAGCAGTTTATATCGGGGTGGCAGTACATATACGCAGTATTTT. As protein: CASSLYRGGSTYTQYF.

The V gene is TRBV7-3, the J gene TRBJ2-3; 9 bases are shared with TRBD2. This CDR3 comprises 15 residues. From germline, CDR1 is SGHTA and CDR2 FQGTGA. With V trimmed by 3 bases and J by 1 base, 2 bases remained unmatched. The CDR3 loop reads CASSFGTSRTDTQYF. The CDR3 nucleotides read TGTGCCAGCAGCTTCGGGACTAGCCGCACAGATACGCAGTATTTT.

This clone appeared a few times. The chain has TRBV5-1 and TRBJ1-3; no reliable D call. CDR3 size: 14 residues. Trimming removed 7 bases from V and 0 bases from J, with 11 bases in between. In germline, CDR1 is SGHRS, CDR2 YFSETQ. Here the CDR3 reads CASRVESSGNTIYF. CDR3 DNA sequence: TGCGCCAGCCGCGTCGAGAGCTCTGGAAACACCATATATTTT. Variable domain in full (rest from reference TRBV5-1 and TRBJ1-3): KAGVTQTPRYLIKTRGQQVTLSCSPISGHRSVSWYQQTPGQGLQFLFEYFSETQRNKGNFPGRFSGRQFSNSRSEMNVSTLELGDSALYLCASRVESSGNTIYFGEGSWLTVV.

The genes are TRBV7-8 and TRBJ2-1; D is uncertain. V lost 4 bases, J lost 7 bases, and 5 bases lay in between. The germline V gene has CDR1 SGHVS and CDR2 FQNEAQ. This CDR3 comprises 11 residues. CDR3 loop: CASSSRNEQFF. As DNA, the CDR3 is TGTGCCAGCAGCTCGAGAAATGAGCAGTTCTTC. Combining the CDR3 with reference TRBV7-8 and TRBJ2-1 gives the whole variable domain GAGVSQSPRYKVAKRGQDVALRCDPISGHVSLFWYQQALGQGPEFLTYFQNEAQLDKSGLPSDRFFAERPEGSVSTLKIQRTQQEDSAVYLCASSSRNEQFFGPGTRLTVL.

This rearrangement joins TRBV11-1 to TRBJ2-3; perhaps TRBD1 as D (5 bases). The CDR3 totals 15 residues. V was pared by 5 bases and J by 0 bases, with 12 bases between. The germline gives CDR1 SGHAT, CDR2 FQDESV (reference sequence). The CDR3 is CASSLSRDSTDTQYF. CDR3 sequence (DNA): TGTGCCAGCAGCCTGAGCAGGGATAGCACAGATACGCAGTATTTT. Combining the CDR3 with reference TRBV11-1 and TRBJ2-3 gives the whole variable domain EAEVAQSPRYKITEKSQAVAFWCDPISGHATLYWYRQILGQGPELLVQFQDESVVDDSQLPKDRFSAERLKGVDSTLKIQPAELGDSAMYLCASSLSRDSTDTQYFGPGTRLTVL.

The V and J genes are TRBV6-5 and TRBJ2-5; D call uncertain. CDR1 is MNHEY and CDR2 is SVGAGI in the germline V gene. The CDR3 runs to 12 residues. Trimming cost V 5 bases and J 11 bases, with 15 bases left between them. The CDR3 DNA reads TGTGCCAGCAGTGACTTCGCTCAAGAGCAGTACTTC. Its translation: CASSDFAQEQYF.

The chain links TRBV15 to TRBJ1-3; D perhaps matches TRBD1 (5 bases). The V gene's germline CDR1 is LNHNV and CDR2 YYDKDF (reference sequence). V was clipped by 5 bases and J by 0 bases, with 14 bases between them. The CDR3 covers 16 residues. CDR3 sequence: CATSGHRLGSGNTIYF. CDR3 coding DNA: TGTGCCACCAGCGGACACAGGCTGGGCTCTGGAAACACCATATATTTT.

V gene TRBV19 combines with J gene TRBJ2-1, with D hard to call. The CDR3 runs 12 residues. The V end lost 2 bases, the J end lost 9 bases, and 8 bases lay between the germline ends. Germline V lookup: CDR1 LNHDA, CDR2 SQIVND (reference sequence). The CDR3 DNA reads as TGTGCCAGTAGTATAATAACGGGTGAGCAGTTCTTC. Translating it yields CASSIITGEQFF.

The chain has TRBV9 and TRBJ1-4, with 10 bases aligning to TRBD1. Looked up from germline, CDR1 is SGDLS and CDR2 is YYNGEE. The CDR3 has 14 residues. Trimming removed 6 bases from V and 6 bases from J; junction bases left unmatched: 5. The CDR3 coding sequence is TGTGCCAGCAACCCGACAGGGGGCCATGAAAAACTGTTTTTT. Protein sequence: CASNPTGGHEKLFF.

The chain employs TRBV4-1 and TRBJ2-1; 10 nucleotides line up with TRBD1. Germline lookup yields CDR1 MGHRA and CDR2 YSYEKL. There are 16 residues in the CDR3. V lost 1 base to trimming and J lost 2 bases; unmatched junction nucleotides: 2. The CDR3: CASSQGTGGAYNEQFF. CDR3 nucleotides: TGCGCCAGCAGCCAAGGGACAGGGGGTGCCTACAATGAGCAGTTCTTC.